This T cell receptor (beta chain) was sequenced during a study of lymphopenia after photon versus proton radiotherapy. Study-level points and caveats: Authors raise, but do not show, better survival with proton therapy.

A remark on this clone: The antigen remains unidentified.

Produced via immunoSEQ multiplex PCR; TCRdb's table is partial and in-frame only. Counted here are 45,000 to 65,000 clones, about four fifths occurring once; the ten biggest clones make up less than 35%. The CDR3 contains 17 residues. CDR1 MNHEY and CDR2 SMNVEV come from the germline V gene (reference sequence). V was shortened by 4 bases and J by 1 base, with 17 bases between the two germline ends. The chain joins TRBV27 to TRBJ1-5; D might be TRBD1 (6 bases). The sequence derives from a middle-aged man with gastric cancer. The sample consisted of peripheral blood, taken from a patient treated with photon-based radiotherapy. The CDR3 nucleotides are TGTGCCAGCAGTTACTCCGGAGGAGGGGGGAGCAATCAGCCCCAGCATTTT. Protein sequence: CASSYSGGGGSNQPQHF.